These 26 T cell receptor beta chains were all obtained from the same sample, sequenced in a study of control samples from healthy donors and cancer patients. Repertoires were generated with immunoSEQ multiplex PCR, while TCRdb's copy carries only in-frame clones and drops some. The sample has 150,000 to 200,000 clones; around 91% are singletons. Sequencing was carried out using blood. The receptors stem from a woman between 50 and 59 years old in good health.

The chain links TRBV7-2 to TRBJ2-2; 7 bases agree with TRBD1. Germline V CDR1 and CDR2: SGHTA, FQGNSA. V trimming: 5 bases; J trimming: 6 bases; junction bases outside the gene matches: 6. The CDR3 sequence is 14 residues long. Here the CDR3 DNA reads TGTGCCAGCAGCCAAGGACAGGCCCCCGGGGAGCTGTTTTTT. This encodes CASSQGQAPGELFF.

This clone was seen a handful of times. The rearrangement links TRBV7-6 to TRBJ2-7; 10 positions agree with TRBD1. This CDR3 spans 15 amino acids. Germline CDR1 SGHVS, CDR2 FNYEAQ. J lost 2 bases, V lost 5 bases, and 6 bases had no gene match. CDR3 amino acids: CASSPGTGAAYEQYF. DNA for the CDR3: TGTGCCAGCAGCCCAGGGACAGGGGCGGCCTACGAGCAGTACTTC.

The chain employs TRBV6-5 and TRBJ1-2; D is unclear. The ends were cut back, 0 bases at V and 4 bases at J, with 9 bases in the middle. Germline V gene lookup returns CDR1 MNHEY and CDR2 SVGAGI. The CDR3 is 14 amino acids. The CDR3 coding sequence is TGTGCCAGCAGTTACTCGATCGGCACCTATGGCTACACCTTC. Protein: CASSYSIGTYGYTF.

The rearrangement uses TRBV27 and TRBJ1-5; D not certain. From germline, CDR1 is MNHEY and CDR2 SMNVEV (reference sequence). The CDR3 is 12 amino acids. Trimming shortened V by 6 bases and J by 0 bases, and 3 bases separated the two germline ends. CDR3 DNA sequence: TGTGCCAGCAGGTCTAGCAATCAGCCCCAGCATTTT. It specifies CASRSSNQPQHF.

The chain has TRBV27 and TRBJ1-5, with a tentative D call TRBD1 (5 bases). Per the germline V gene, CDR1 is MNHEY and CDR2 is SMNVEV (reference sequence). The CDR3 sequence is 15 residues long. V was clipped by 3 bases and J by 2 bases, with 11 bases between them. In nucleotides, the CDR3 is TGTGCCAGCAGTTTTGGGACCCGAGGCAATCAGCCCCAGCATTTT. Translating gives CASSFGTRGNQPQHF.

V and J are TRBV28 and TRBJ2-5; 10 bases are shared with TRBD2. Germline CDR1 is MDHEN and CDR2 is SYDVKM. The CDR3 spans 14 residues. Unmatched junction bases numbered 6, after V lost 6 bases and J lost 5 bases. CDR3 sequence (DNA): TGTGCCAGCAGCAGCGGGGGGGCCGGTGAGACCCAGTACTTC. Residues: CASSSGGAGETQYF.

CDR3 bases: TGTGCCAGCAGCTCAGCTAGCGGGGGGATATACGAGCAGTACTTC. Amino acids: CASSSASGGIYEQYF. The chain carries TRBV3-1 (or the pseudogene TRBV3-2) and TRBJ2-7, with 11 bases matching TRBD2. Per the germline V gene, CDR1 is LGHDT and CDR2 is YNNKEL (reference sequence). Germline trimming cut 5 bases from V and 4 bases from J; bases unmatched to any gene: 7. This CDR3 has 15 residues.

J is TRBJ2-3 and V is TRBV12-3 or TRBV12-4; D not resolved. V was shortened by 7 bases and J by 2 bases, with 4 bases between the two germline ends. The CDR3 runs 11 residues. CDR3 amino acids: CASTHTDTQYF. The CDR3, as DNA: TGTGCCAGCACCCACACAGATACGCAGTATTTT.

This clone appeared a single time. The V and J genes are TRBV18 and TRBJ1-3; TRBD1 is a possible D gene (6 bases). Germline CDR1 reads KGHSH; CDR2 reads LQKENI. CDR3 length: 15 residues. V was shortened by 0 bases and J by 7 bases, with 13 bases between the two germline ends. The CDR3 nucleotides are TGTGCCAGCTCACCACCTAATACAGGGTGGAACACCATATATTTT. This sequence encodes CASSPPNTGWNTIYF.

The rearrangement uses TRBV5-1 and TRBJ2-7, with a weak D call TRBD1 (6 bases). The V gene lost 2 bases and the J gene lost 5 bases, with 8 bases spanning the gap. The CDR3 is 12 residues long. Germline CDR1 and CDR2: SGHRS and YFSETQ. CDR3 coding DNA: TGCGCCAGCAGCTTCCAGGGGAACGAGCAGTACTTC. Protein sequence: CASSFQGNEQYF. The variable domain in full, with the rest retrieved from reference TRBV5-1 and TRBJ2-7, is KAGVTQTPRYLIKTRGQQVTLSCSPISGHRSVSWYQQTPGQGLQFLFEYFSETQRNKGNFPGRFSGRQFSNSRSEMNVSTLELGDSALYLCASSFQGNEQYFGPGTRLTVT.

Details on this clone: At the DNA level, this CDR3 is encoded by other sequences in the same sample as well. The chain has TRBV27 and TRBJ2-2; no clear D gene. Per germline, CDR1 MNHEY and CDR2 SMNVEV (reference sequence). This CDR3 contains 14 residues. The germline V and J ends were trimmed by 0 bases and 1 base, with 3 bases remaining between them. The DNA for the CDR3 is TGTGCCAGCAGTTTATCCTGGAACACCGGGGAGCTGTTTTTT. Translating gives CASSLSWNTGELFF.

The V call is TRBV18, the J call TRBJ1-1, with D unclear. This CDR3 comprises 13 residues. V was clipped by 1 base and J by 6 bases, with 9 bases between them. Germline loops: CDR1 KGHSH, CDR2 LQKENI. The CDR3 DNA reads as TGTGCCAGCTCACCACAGACGGGTCCTGAAGCTTTCTTT. Protein sequence: CASSPQTGPEAFF. Drawing the rest from reference TRBV18 and TRBJ1-1, the complete variable domain is NAGVMQNPRHLVRRRGQEARLRCSPMKGHSHVYWYRQLPEEGLKFMVYLQKENIIDESGMPKERFSAEFPKEGPSILRIQQVVRGDSAAYFCASSPQTGPEAFFGQGTRLTVV.

The rearrangement uses TRBV15 and TRBJ1-2; D may be TRBD1 (5 bases). The CDR3 is made up of 18 amino acids. Germline V gene sequence: CDR1 LNHNV, CDR2 YYDKDF (reference sequence). The V end lost 2 bases, the J end lost 7 bases, and 26 bases lay between the germline ends. The CDR3 bases are TGTGCCACCAGCAGATCAACAGCGACGGCAGGGCCCGGGGGTGGCTACACCTTC. Translating it yields CATSRSTATAGPGGGYTF.

Details on this clone: The sample has other DNA sequences that encode this CDR3 too. The genes are TRBV12-3 or TRBV12-4 and TRBJ1-2; D uncertain. The CDR3 totals 11 residues. Trimming stripped 3 bases from V and 8 bases from J, with 7 bases between. Written as DNA, the CDR3 is TGTGCCAGCAGTTTGGGGTACGGCTACACCTTC. Residues: CASSLGYGYTF.

Note on this clone: Its ends do not fully match the called genes, so a read error is possible. The CDR3 is CGSEQGAGNTIYF. The CDR3 DNA follows: TGCGGATCTGAACAGGGGGCTGGAAACACCATATATTTT. The J gene is TRBJ1-3, the V gene TRBV19; 8 bases fit TRBD1. CDR3 length: 13 residues. CDR1 LNHDA and CDR2 SQIVND come from the germline V gene (reference sequence).

This chain's CDR3 is CASSRGLSGDEQYF. In DNA, the CDR3 is TGTGCCAGCTCACGTGGACTAAGCGGGGACGAGCAGTACTTC. The J gene is TRBJ2-7, the V gene TRBV18; TRBD2 aligns across 7 bases. CDR1 is KGHSH, CDR2 LQKENI, per germline. V shed 4 bases and J 5 bases; nucleotides not matched to a gene: 8. The CDR3 loop spans 14 amino acids.

This sequence joins TRBV10-3 and TRBJ1-1; D remains unclear. The CDR3 has 15 amino acids. The V gene lost 3 bases and the J gene lost 0 bases, with 11 bases spanning the gap. Germline-derived CDR1 and CDR2 are ENHRY and SYGVKD. The DNA of the CDR3 is TGTGCCATCAGTGAACGTCCATATGTGAACACTGAAGCTTTCTTT. Its translation is CAISERPYVNTEAFF.

The CDR3 sequence: CASSLDRQTGELFF. CDR3 nucleotide sequence: TGTGCCAGCAGCTTAGACCGACAAACCGGGGAGCTGTTTTTT. The chain combines TRBV5-8 with TRBJ2-2; unclear D gene. Germline V gene data show CDR1 as SGHTS and CDR2 as YDEGEE. The ends were cut back, 2 bases at V and 5 bases at J, with 10 bases in the middle. This CDR3 contains 14 residues.

The chain has TRBV27 and TRBJ1-6; TRBD1 matches 7 bases. CDR3 length: 15 amino acids. V gave up 7 bases and J gave up 7 bases; unmatched junction bases: 10. Germline-derived CDR1 and CDR2 are MNHEY and SMNVEV (reference sequence). Written as DNA, the CDR3 is TGTGCCAGCACGACAACGGGACAGACCAATTCACCCCTCCACTTT. Its translation is CASTTTGQTNSPLHF.

The genes are TRBV10-3 and TRBJ2-2; 10 bases match TRBD2. CDR3 length: 15 amino acids. V lost 5 bases, J lost 2 bases, and 2 bases stayed unmatched. Germline V gene sequence: CDR1 ENHRY, CDR2 SYGVKD. CDR3 loop: CAISPSGRNTGELFF. The CDR3 region has the DNA TGTGCCATCAGTCCTAGCGGGAGAAACACCGGGGAGCTGTTTTTT.

The chain employs TRBV5-1 and TRBJ1-3, with 9 nucleotides matching TRBD1. The CDR3 length is 15 residues. Germline CDR1 reads SGHRS; CDR2 reads YFSETQ. With 5 bases clipped from V and 8 bases from J, the junction kept 11 bases outside the gene matches. The CDR3 here is CASRAQGDRVDTIYF. The CDR3 DNA reads TGCGCCAGCAGGGCGCAAGGGGACAGGGTGGACACCATATATTTT.

The genes are TRBV4-2 and TRBJ1-2; D might be TRBD1 (5 bases). The V end was cut by 0 bases, the J end by 4 bases, with 12 bases between. Germline lookup yields CDR1 LGHNA and CDR2 YNFKEQ. The CDR3 is 15 residues long. The chain's CDR3 is CASSQDRVIGYGYTF. CDR3 coding DNA: TGTGCCAGCAGCCAAGACAGGGTGATAGGCTATGGCTACACCTTC.

This clone was recorded once. The V and J genes are TRBV14 and TRBJ2-5, with 7 bases aligning to TRBD1. Germline CDR1 SGHDN, CDR2 FVKESK. J was trimmed by 2 bases and V by 4 bases; bases with no gene match: 4. The CDR3 is 14 amino acids. This chain's CDR3 is CASSLGQAQETQYF. The CDR3, as DNA: TGTGCCAGCAGCCTAGGACAGGCTCAAGAGACCCAGTACTTC.

This chain uses TRBV19 with TRBJ2-5, with D possibly being TRBD2 (7 bases). Germline lookup yields CDR1 LNHDA and CDR2 SQIVND (reference sequence). Trimming removed 5 bases at V and 4 bases at J, with 11 bases between. The CDR3 extends over 13 amino acids. The CDR3 loop is CASSAGEGETQYF. The CDR3 DNA sequence: TGTGCCAGTAGTGCAGGGGAGGGAGAGACCCAGTACTTC.

The rearrangement links TRBV30 to TRBJ1-6; D call uncertain. CDR3 size: 15 residues. Trimming pared 0 bases from V and 0 bases from J, leaving 6 bases between. Germline loops: CDR1 GTSNPN, CDR2 SVGIG (reference sequence). For the CDR3, the DNA is TGTGCCTGGAGTGTCGAGAGCTCCTATAATTCACCCCTCCACTTT. Translation gives CAWSVESSYNSPLHF.

This chain links TRBV20-1 with TRBJ2-3; D is undetermined. Germline V gene data show CDR1 as DFQATT and CDR2 as SNEGSKA (reference sequence). V gave up 3 bases and J gave up 1 base, with 14 bases separating them. The CDR3 spans 15 residues. The CDR3 here is CSASRSPLGTDTQYF. The DNA of the CDR3 is TGCAGTGCTAGTCGGAGTCCTCTAGGCACAGATACGCAGTATTTT.